This TCR beta chain is drawn from a study of blood T cell repertoires in COVID-19. Across the study: T cells, B-cell-depleted T cells, or PBMCs supplied cDNA or gDNA.

Per the authors' pipeline: Reference gene primer amplification in the assay estimated nucleated cell counts. TCRdb keeps only in-frame clones here, not all; method: immunoSEQ multiplex PCR. The DNA gave D and trimming, while V, J and clone size come from that table. The sample has 280,000 or so clones, about 83% seen once. Germline CDR1 reads MDHEN; CDR2 reads SYDVKM. V lost 4 bases and J lost 4; bases outside the gene matches: 6. This CDR3 contains 14 residues. Sequenced sample: peripheral blood. J is TRBJ2-7 and V is TRBV28; TRBD1 agrees at 8 bases. This sequence originates from a woman aged 45-65 years who had recovered from COVID-19. Here the CDR3 reads CASSWATGAYEQYF. Here the CDR3 DNA reads TGTGCCAGCAGTTGGGCGACAGGGGCGTACGAGCAGTACTTC.